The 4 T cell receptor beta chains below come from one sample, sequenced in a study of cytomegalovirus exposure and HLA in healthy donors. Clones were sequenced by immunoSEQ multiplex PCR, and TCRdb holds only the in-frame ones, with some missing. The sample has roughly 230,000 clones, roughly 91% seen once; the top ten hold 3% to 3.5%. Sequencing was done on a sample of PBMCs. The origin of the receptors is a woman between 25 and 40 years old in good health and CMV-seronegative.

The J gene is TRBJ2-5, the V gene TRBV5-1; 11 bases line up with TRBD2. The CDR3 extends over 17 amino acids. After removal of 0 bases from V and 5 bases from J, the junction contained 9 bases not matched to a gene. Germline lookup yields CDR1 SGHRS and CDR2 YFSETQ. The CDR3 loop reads CASSLVLTSGSRETQYF. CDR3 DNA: TGCGCCAGCAGCTTGGTCTTAACTAGCGGGAGTAGGGAGACCCAGTACTTC. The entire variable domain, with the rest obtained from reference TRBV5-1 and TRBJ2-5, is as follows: KAGVTQTPRYLIKTRGQQVTLSCSPISGHRSVSWYQQTPGQGLQFLFEYFSETQRNKGNFPGRFSGRQFSNSRSEMNVSTLELGDSALYLCASSLVLTSGSRETQYFGPGTRLLVL.

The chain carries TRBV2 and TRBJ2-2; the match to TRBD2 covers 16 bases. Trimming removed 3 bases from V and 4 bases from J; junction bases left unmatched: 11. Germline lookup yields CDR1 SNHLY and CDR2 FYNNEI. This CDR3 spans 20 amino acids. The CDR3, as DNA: TGTGCCAGCAGTGATACCCCGGGACTAGCGGGAGGGTGGGGCACCGGGGAGCTGTTTTTT. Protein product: CASSDTPGLAGGWGTGELFF.

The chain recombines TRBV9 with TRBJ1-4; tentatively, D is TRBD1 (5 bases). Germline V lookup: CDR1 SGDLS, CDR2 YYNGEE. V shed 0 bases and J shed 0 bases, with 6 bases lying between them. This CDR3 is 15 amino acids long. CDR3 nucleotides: TGTGCCAGCAGCGTAGGGACATCAACTAATGAAAAACTGTTTTTT. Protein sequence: CASSVGTSTNEKLFF.

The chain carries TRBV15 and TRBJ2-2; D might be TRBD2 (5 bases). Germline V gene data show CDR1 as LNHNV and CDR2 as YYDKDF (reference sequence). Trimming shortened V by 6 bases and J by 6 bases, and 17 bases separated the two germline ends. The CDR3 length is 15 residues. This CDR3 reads CATSPYGKGAGELFF. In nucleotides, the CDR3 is TGTGCCACCAGTCCCTACGGGAAGGGCGCCGGGGAGCTGTTTTTT.